The entry that follows covers one T cell receptor (beta chain) sequence. What it binds is unknown. The source of the sample is a study of cytomegalovirus exposure and HLA in healthy donors. Study results and limitations: Per a prior analysis, the majority of TCR beta V segments were productive roughly 90% or roughly 30% of the time. The Asian-associated ancestry cluster reportedly had fewer N-insertions than the approximately 670-donor mean in a later analysis.

Healthy people donating bone marrow made up the donors. In the PCR, 60 Vbeta and 13 Jbeta primers were used. This table comes from immunoSEQ multiplex PCR, and its TCRdb copy is limited to in-frame clones, with some not included. This sample has about 150,000 clones, with approximately 81% found just once. Germline V gene lookup returns CDR1 ENHRY and CDR2 SYGVKD. CDR3 length: 12 amino acids. Trimming cost V 6 bases and J 8 bases, with 13 bases left between them. The gene calls are TRBV10-3 and TRBJ1-1; D is unresolved. The TCR comes from a man aged 18-30 years in good health and CMV-seronegative. Material for sequencing was PBMCs. In DNA, the CDR3 is TGTGCCATCAGCGGAAGACTCCCCGAAGCTTTCTTT. Residues: CAISGRLPEAFF.